By frequency in the sample, the clone carrying this T cell receptor (beta chain) is medium-sized. Its antigen is not known. This sample was included in a study of T cells in localized non-small cell lung cancer. CDR3 size: 15 residues. The ends lost 6 bases at V and 4 bases at J; junction bases unmatched: 7. Germline CDR1 MNHGY, CDR2 SAAAGT. Only in-frame clones appear in the TCRdb table, and some are missing; sequencing was by immunoSEQ multiplex PCR. Of approximately 2,800 clones in the sample, 25% are singletons; the top ten hold under 7%. Study observations and caveats: Prolonged overall survival went with higher T cell density in the blood. Uninvolved adjacent lung had higher T cell clonality than tumor and all other tissues. Paired adjacent lung recovered a median approximately 57 of the top 100 tumor clones.

The source of this sequence is a woman aged 40-69 years with stage I lung adenocarcinoma. Sample: lung tumor tissue, taken before any cancer treatment. The rearrangement links TRBV6-8 to TRBJ1-4, with 8 bases aligning to TRBD1. Written as DNA, the CDR3 is TGTGCCAGCAGCCCCGACAGGGGAAGTAATGAAAAACTGTTTTTT. This gives the protein CASSPDRGSNEKLFF.